This is a list of T cell receptor beta chains from one sample in a study of T cell responses to AZD1222 COVID-19 vaccine. Produced via immunoSEQ multiplex PCR; TCRdb's table is partial and in-frame only. Found here are fewer than 150,000 clones, roughly 87% of them singletons; the top ten hold 1.5%. The sequences come from peripheral blood, collected on day 0 of AZD1222 vaccination. The origin of the receptors is an adult in good health. Each CDR3 is given with its conserved first and last residue. The D gene is left open where the match is weak. Rows may omit the clone size; those that give it use once, few, many or a size class.

J,size,D,V,DNA,CDR3
TRBJ2-7,-,-,TRBV3-1/TRBV3-2,TGTGCCAGCAGCCAAGGAGGCGCTTCCTCCTACGAGCAGTACTTC,CASSQGGASSYEQYF
TRBJ2-7,few,-,TRBV19,TGTGCCAGCGCCCCCGGGCAGGGGTACTCCTACGAGCAGTACTTC,CASAPGQGYSYEQYF
TRBJ1-6,-,-,TRBV28,TGTGCCAGCAGCCCTAGCCTCGGGAATTCACCCCTCCACTTT,CASSPSLGNSPLHF
TRBJ1-1,-,-,TRBV29-1,TGCAGCGTTGAGAGCTCAAAGGCTTTCTTT,CSVESSKAFF
TRBJ2-4,-,-,TRBV2,TGTGCCAGCAGTGAAGGTCCGTTAGCCAAAAACATTCAGTACTTC,CASSEGPLAKNIQYF
TRBJ1-2,few,-,TRBV19,TGTGCCAGTAGTACGACGGGTGGGGCGGGCAGGTTCTCTGGCTACACCTTC,CASSTTGGAGRFSGYTF
TRBJ2-5,-,-,TRBV28,TGTGCCAGCAGTCCCTGGACAGTCTACCAAGAGACCCAGTACTTC,CASSPWTVYQETQYF
TRBJ2-3,-,-,TRBV7-3,TGTGCCAGCAGCCCATCACAGGCCCCACCATCGGCAGATACGCAGTATTTT,CASSPSQAPPSADTQYF
TRBJ2-7,-,TRBD2,TRBV9,TGTGCCAGCAGCGTAGGTGGGACTAGTGAGTTTTACGAGCAGTACTTC,CASSVGGTSEFYEQYF
TRBJ2-1,-,-,TRBV5-1,TGCGCCAGTAGGCCCCCTCTAGCGAAGTCCTACAATGAGCAGTTCTTC,CASRPPLAKSYNEQFF
TRBJ2-2,-,TRBD1,TRBV7-3,TGTGCCAGCAGCTTCCAGGGGGCCGACGGGGAGCTGTTTTTT,CASSFQGADGELFF
TRBJ2-7,-,-,TRBV28,TGTGCCAGCAGCCCAGTCATTTACGAGCAGTACTTC,CASSPVIYEQYF
TRBJ1-2,-,-,TRBV7-9,TGTGCCAGCAGCCCCGGAAGGGGGGTCAGGGATGGCTACACCTTC,CASSPGRGVRDGYTF
TRBJ1-6,-,-,TRBV2,TGTGCCAGCAGTGGCACGGGGGAGGCTTCACCCCTCCACTTT,CASSGTGEASPLHF
TRBJ1-2,-,TRBD1,TRBV27,TGTGCCAGCAGTTTATTATCTCGGACAGGAAACTATGGCTACACCTTC,CASSLLSRTGNYGYTF
TRBJ1-2,-,-,TRBV4-1,TGCGCCAGCAGCCAAGAGGGGGGTCGCCGTTATGGCTACACCTTC,CASSQEGGRRYGYTF
TRBJ1-5,-,TRBD1,TRBV18,TGTGCCAGCTCACTACAGGGGCACAATCAGCCCCAGCATTTT,CASSLQGHNQPQHF
TRBJ2-2,-,-,TRBV6-8,TGTGCCAGCACCCCCGGGAGTCGGAACGGGGAGCTGTTTTTT,CASTPGSRNGELFF
TRBJ2-1,-,TRBD2,TRBV29-1,TGCAGCGTCCCCTCGGGGGGGGGAACCTACAATGAGCAGTTCTTC,CSVPSGGGTYNEQFF
TRBJ1-1,-,-,TRBV6-5,TGTGCCAGCAGACAAATCCAGGGATCTGAAGCTTTCTTT,CASRQIQGSEAFF
TRBJ1-4,once,-,TRBV28,TGTGCCAGCAGCTTAGGGGGGGGTAATGAAAAACTGTTTTTT,CASSLGGGNEKLFF
TRBJ2-7,-,-,TRBV7-8,TGTGCCAGCAGCCGGGATGCCTACGAGCAGTACTTC,CASSRDAYEQYF
TRBJ1-4,-,TRBD1,TRBV28,TGTGCCAGCTCTAAGGGACAGGTTTCCGAAAAACTGTTTTTT,CASSKGQVSEKLFF
TRBJ1-2,-,TRBD1,TRBV3-1/TRBV3-2,TGTGCCAGCACCACTAGCCCCCAGGGGGCGGCTGGCTACACCTTC,CASTTSPQGAAGYTF
TRBJ1-1,-,-,TRBV28,TGTGCCAGCAGTTTATCCCCTCGTGGGGGCACTGAAGCTTTCTTT,CASSLSPRGGTEAFF
TRBJ2-7,-,TRBD2,TRBV28,TGTGCCAGCACCCCTAGCGGCTCTTTCTACGAGCAGTACTTC,CASTPSGSFYEQYF
TRBJ2-3,-,-,TRBV7-2,TGTGCCAGCAGCTTGGGGACTTTCGCAGATACGCAGTATTTT,CASSLGTFADTQYF
TRBJ2-1,-,TRBD1,TRBV6-1,TGTGCCAGCAGTGCCCTGGGACAGGGCTCCTACAATGAGCAGTTCTTC,CASSALGQGSYNEQFF
TRBJ1-1,few,-,TRBV21-1,TGTGCCAGCGGAGGGACAGGAGATAACACTGAAGCTTTCTTT,CASGGTGDNTEAFF
TRBJ2-1,once,TRBD2,TRBV13,TGTGCCAGCAGCAGGGGACTAGCGGGGGGGCAACTCTACAATGAGCAGTTCTTC,CASSRGLAGGQLYNEQFF
TRBJ1-4,-,-,TRBV3-1/TRBV3-2,TGTGCCAGCAGCTTGGGGACACTCGTCTTTAATGAAAAACTGTTTTTT,CASSLGTLVFNEKLFF
TRBJ2-2,-,-,TRBV27,TGTGCCAGCACCCTCGTCTCGGGGACCGGGGAGCTGTTTTTT,CASTLVSGTGELFF
TRBJ2-3,-,-,TRBV29-1,TGCAGCGTGAGGAGGGGGGGCCGCACAGATACGCAGTATTTT,CSVRRGGRTDTQYF
TRBJ2-7,-,-,TRBV11-2,TGTGCCAGCAGCTTAGAATTGCTGGGGTGGGGCCGAGCCTACGAGCAGTACTTC,CASSLELLGWGRAYEQYF
TRBJ2-5,-,-,TRBV28,TGTGCCAGCAGCCGGAGCGGAGCCCCGCGCGAGACCCAGTACTTC,CASSRSGAPRETQYF
TRBJ1-2,-,TRBD1,TRBV28,TGTGCCAGCAGACAGGGGGACTATGGCTACACCTTC,CASRQGDYGYTF
TRBJ1-5,once,-,TRBV19,TGTGCCAGTAGTATAGATGCGGGTTCTGGCAATCAGCCCCAGCATTTT,CASSIDAGSGNQPQHF
TRBJ1-4,-,-,TRBV18,TGTGCCAGCTCACCTCGACAGGAGTCTAATGAAAAACTGTTTTTT,CASSPRQESNEKLFF
TRBJ1-5,-,TRBD1,TRBV2,TGTGCCAGCATGGACAGGGGACCCTATAGCAATCAGCCCCAGCATTTT,CASMDRGPYSNQPQHF
TRBJ2-1,-,-,TRBV6-6,TGTGCCAGCAGTCCGCAGAACATAGGACGTTTTTACAATGAGCAGTTCTTC,CASSPQNIGRFYNEQFF
TRBJ1-5,-,-,TRBV28,TGTGCCAGCAGTTTCACTCGTATTAGGCAGTCCCAGCATTTT,CASSFTRIRQSQHF
TRBJ2-7,-,-,TRBV4-1,TGCGCCAGCAGCCAAGAGGGGCAGGTCTACGAGCAGTACTTC,CASSQEGQVYEQYF
TRBJ2-1,-,TRBD1,TRBV4-1,TGCGCCAGCTCGGGGGGGACAGGGGGTAACAATGAGCAGTTCTTC,CASSGGTGGNNEQFF
TRBJ1-1,-,-,TRBV28,TGTGCCAGCAGTTTAGGACAGTTGAACACTGAAGCTTTCTTT,CASSLGQLNTEAFF
TRBJ2-7,-,-,TRBV9,TGTGCCAGCAGCCCAGGACCGATGATCACCTACGAGCAGTACTTC,CASSPGPMITYEQYF
TRBJ2-6,-,-,TRBV30,TGTGCCTGGAGTGTAACCCGTGGGGCCAACGTCCTGACTTTC,CAWSVTRGANVLTF